This TCR beta chain was retrieved from a study of brain T cells in children with intractable seizures. Findings and limits, study-wide: Clones missing pre-surgery may reflect undersampling of that blood sample. Only CDR3 sequence similarity suggested viral specificity, without known HCMV serostatus.

Trimming stripped 5 bases from V and 8 bases from J, with 21 bases between. This CDR3 region has 15 residues. Germline assignment: CDR1 LNHDA and CDR2 SQIVND (reference sequence). As for time point: blood from clinic visit 5 months post-surgery; TSC patient then seizure free. The sequenced cases were selected for having the highest brain T cell transcript signatures. At least one anti-epileptic drug was given before surgery. This clone appeared once. What it binds is unknown. TCRdb's table, derived via immunoSEQ multiplex PCR, lists solely in-frame clones and lacks some. Of a few hundred thousand clones in the sample, approximately 93% are singletons; the top ten hold roughly 5.7%.

This TCR was recovered from a boy under two years old with tuberous sclerosis and intractable seizures. The material was peripheral blood, obtained more than 4 months after surgery. V gene TRBV19 combines with J gene TRBJ1-1; maybe TRBD1 (6 bases). CDR3 protein: CASSRLQGEATEAFF. The CDR3 region has the DNA TGTGCCAGTAGTCGACTACAGGGAGAAGCGACCGAAGCTTTCTTT.